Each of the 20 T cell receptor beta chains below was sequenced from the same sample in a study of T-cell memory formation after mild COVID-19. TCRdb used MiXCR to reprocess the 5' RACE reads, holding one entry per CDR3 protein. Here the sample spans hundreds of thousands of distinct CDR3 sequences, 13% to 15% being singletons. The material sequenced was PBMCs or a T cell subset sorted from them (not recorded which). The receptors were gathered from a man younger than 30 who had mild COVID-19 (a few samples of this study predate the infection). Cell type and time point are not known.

CDR3 nucleotide sequence: TGCAGTGCTGAATGGGCGGACAGCTACACCTTC. Amino acid sequence: CSAEWADSYTF. The chain carries TRBV20-1 and TRBJ1-2; possible D gene TRBD1, 5 bases. CDR1 and CDR2 (germline): DFQATT, SNEGSKA (reference sequence). This CDR3 spans 11 amino acids. Trimming stripped 5 bases from V and 9 bases from J, with 13 bases between.

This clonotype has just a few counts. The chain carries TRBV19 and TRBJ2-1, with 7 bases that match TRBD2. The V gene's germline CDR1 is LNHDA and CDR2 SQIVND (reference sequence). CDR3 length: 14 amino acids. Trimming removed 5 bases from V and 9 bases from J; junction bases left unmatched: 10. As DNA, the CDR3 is TGTGCCAGTAGTCCGGGGGGAGGGGTTGGTGAGCAGTTCTTC. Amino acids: CASSPGGGVGEQFF.

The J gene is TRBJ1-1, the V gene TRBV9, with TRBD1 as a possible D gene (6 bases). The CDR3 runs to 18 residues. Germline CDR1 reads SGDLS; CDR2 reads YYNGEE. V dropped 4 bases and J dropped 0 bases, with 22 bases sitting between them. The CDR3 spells CASSFSDRPKQLNTEAFF. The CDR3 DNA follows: TGTGCCAGCAGCTTCTCAGACAGGCCGAAACAACTGAACACTGAAGCTTTCTTT. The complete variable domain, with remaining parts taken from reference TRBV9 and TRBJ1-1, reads DSGVTQTPKHLITATGQRVTLRCSPRSGDLSVYWYQQSLDQGLQFLIQYYNGEERAKGNILERFSAQQFPDLHSELNLSSLELGDSALYFCASSFSDRPKQLNTEAFFGQGTRLTVV.

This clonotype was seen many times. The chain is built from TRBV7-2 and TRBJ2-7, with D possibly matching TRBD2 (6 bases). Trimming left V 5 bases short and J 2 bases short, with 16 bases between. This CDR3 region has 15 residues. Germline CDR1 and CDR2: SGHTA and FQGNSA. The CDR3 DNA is TGTGCCAGCAGCACCCGGGACTCAGTTACCTACGAGCAGTACTTC. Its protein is CASSTRDSVTYEQYF.

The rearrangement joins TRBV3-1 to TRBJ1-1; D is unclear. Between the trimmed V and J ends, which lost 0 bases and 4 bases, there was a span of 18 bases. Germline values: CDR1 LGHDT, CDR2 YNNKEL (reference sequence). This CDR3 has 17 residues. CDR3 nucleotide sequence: TGTGCCAGCAGCCAAGATCTCGGCGGCTGGGCGGGCACTGAAGCTTTCTTT. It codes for CASSQDLGGWAGTEAFF.

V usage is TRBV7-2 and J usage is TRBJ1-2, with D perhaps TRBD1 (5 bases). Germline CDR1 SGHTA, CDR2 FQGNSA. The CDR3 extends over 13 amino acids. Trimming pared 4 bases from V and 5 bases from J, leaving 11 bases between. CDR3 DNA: TGTGCCAGCAGCTCAATGCGGGGGTATGGCTACACCTTC. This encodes CASSSMRGYGYTF.

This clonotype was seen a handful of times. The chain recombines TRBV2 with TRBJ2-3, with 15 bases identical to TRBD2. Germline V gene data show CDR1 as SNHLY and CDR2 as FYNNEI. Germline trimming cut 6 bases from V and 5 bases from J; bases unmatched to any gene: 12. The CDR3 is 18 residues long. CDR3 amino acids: CASRDRTSGGASRDTQYF. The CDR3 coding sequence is TGTGCCAGCAGGGATCGGACTAGCGGGGGGGCTTCACGAGATACGCAGTATTTT. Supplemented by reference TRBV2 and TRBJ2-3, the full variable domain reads EPEVTQTPSHQVTQMGQEVILRCVPISNHLYFYWYRQILGQKVEFLVSFYNNEISEKSEIFDDQFSVERPDGSNFTLKIRSTKLEDSAMYFCASRDRTSGGASRDTQYFGPGTRLTVL.

The CDR3 coding sequence is TGTGCCAGCAGCTTGGCCGGCTCCTTTGGGGCCAACGTCCTGACTTTC. Protein: CASSLAGSFGANVLTF. V and J are TRBV7-3 and TRBJ2-6; D gene unclear. The germline CDR1 and CDR2 sequences are SGHTA and FQGTGA. The V end lost 3 bases, the J end lost 3 bases, and 12 bases lay between the germline ends. The length of the CDR3 is 16 residues.

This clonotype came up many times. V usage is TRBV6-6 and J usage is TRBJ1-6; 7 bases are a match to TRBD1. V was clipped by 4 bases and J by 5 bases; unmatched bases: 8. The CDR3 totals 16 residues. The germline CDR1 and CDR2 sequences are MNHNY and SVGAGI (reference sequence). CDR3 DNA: TGTGCCAGCAGTTCCCTCGACAGGGACCATAATTCACCCCTCCACTTT. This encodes CASSSLDRDHNSPLHF.

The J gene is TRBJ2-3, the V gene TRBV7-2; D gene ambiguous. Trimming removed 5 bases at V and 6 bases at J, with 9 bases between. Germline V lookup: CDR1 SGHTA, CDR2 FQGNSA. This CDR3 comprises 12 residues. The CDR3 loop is CASSPRKDTQYF. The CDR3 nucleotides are TGTGCCAGCAGCCCCAGGAAGGATACGCAGTATTTT. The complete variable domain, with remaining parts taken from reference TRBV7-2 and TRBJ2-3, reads GAGVSQSPSNKVTEKGKDVELRCDPISGHTALYWYRQSLGQGLEFLIYFQGNSAPDKSGLPSDRFSAERTGGSVSTLTIQRTQQEDSAVYLCASSPRKDTQYFGPGTRLTVL.

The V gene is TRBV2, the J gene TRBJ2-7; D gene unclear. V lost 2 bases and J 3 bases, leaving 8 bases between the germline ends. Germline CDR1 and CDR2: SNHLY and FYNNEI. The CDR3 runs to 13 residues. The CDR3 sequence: CASSESVYYEQYV. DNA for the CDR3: TGTGCCAGCAGTGAATCGGTATACTACGAGCAGTACGTC.

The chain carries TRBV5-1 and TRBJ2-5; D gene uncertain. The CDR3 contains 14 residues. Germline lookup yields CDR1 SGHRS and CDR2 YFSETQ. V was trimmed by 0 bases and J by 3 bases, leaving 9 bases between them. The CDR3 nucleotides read TGCGCCAGCAGCTTGGCCAGGAGAGAAGAGACCCAGTACTTC. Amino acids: CASSLARREETQYF.

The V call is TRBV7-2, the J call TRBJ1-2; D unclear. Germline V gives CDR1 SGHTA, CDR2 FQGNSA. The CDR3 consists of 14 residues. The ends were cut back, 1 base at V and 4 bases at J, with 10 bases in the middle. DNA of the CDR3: TGTGCCAGCAGCTTAGAGCCAGGCGGCTATGGCTACACCTTC. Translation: CASSLEPGGYGYTF.

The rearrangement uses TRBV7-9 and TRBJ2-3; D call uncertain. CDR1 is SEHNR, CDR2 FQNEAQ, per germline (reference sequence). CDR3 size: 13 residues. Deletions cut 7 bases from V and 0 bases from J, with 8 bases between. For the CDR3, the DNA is TGTGCCAGCACCCCTCCAAGCACAGATACGCAGTATTTT. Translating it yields CASTPPSTDTQYF. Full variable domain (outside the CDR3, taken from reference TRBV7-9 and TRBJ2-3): DTGVSQNPRHKITKRGQNVTFRCDPISEHNRLYWYRQTLGQGPEFLTYFQNEAQLEKSRLLSDRFSAERPKGSFSTLEIQRTEQGDSAMYLCASTPPSTDTQYFGPGTRLTVL.

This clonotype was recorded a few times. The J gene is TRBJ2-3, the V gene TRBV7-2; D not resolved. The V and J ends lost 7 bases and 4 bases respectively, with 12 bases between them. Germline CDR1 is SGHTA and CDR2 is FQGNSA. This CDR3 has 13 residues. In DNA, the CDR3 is TGTGCCAGCACCCCTCTAGTATCAGATACGCAGTATTTT. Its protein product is CASTPLVSDTQYF.

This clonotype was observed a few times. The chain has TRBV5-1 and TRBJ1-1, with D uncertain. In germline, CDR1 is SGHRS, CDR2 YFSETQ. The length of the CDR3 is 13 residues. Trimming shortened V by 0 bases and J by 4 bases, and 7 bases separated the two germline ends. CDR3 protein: CASSLELGTEAFF. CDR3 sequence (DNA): TGCGCCAGCAGCTTGGAATTGGGCACTGAAGCTTTCTTT.

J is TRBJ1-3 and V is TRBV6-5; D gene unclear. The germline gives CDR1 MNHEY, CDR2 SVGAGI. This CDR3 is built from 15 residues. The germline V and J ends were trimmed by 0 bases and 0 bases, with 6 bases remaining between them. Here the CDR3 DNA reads TGTGCCAGCAGTTACTCAGAGAGCTCTGGAAACACCATATATTTT. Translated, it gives CASSYSESSGNTIYF.

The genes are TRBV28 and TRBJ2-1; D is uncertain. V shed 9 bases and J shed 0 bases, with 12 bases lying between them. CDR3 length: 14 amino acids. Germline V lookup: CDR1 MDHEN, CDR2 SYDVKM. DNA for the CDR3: TGTGCCAGTCTTAAACGGAGCTCCTACAATGAGCAGTTCTTC. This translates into CASLKRSSYNEQFF. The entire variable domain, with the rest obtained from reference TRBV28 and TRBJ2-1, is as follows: DVKVTQSSRYLVKRTGEKVFLECVQDMDHENMFWYRQDPGLGLRLIYFSYDVKMKEKGDIPEGYSVSREKKERFSLILESASTNQTSMYLCASLKRSSYNEQFFGPGTRLTVL.

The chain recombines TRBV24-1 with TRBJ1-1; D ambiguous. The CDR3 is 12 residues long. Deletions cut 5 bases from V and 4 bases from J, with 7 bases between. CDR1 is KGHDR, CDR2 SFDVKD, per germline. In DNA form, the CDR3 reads TGTGCCACCAGTGCGGGTAGCACTGAAGCTTTCTTT. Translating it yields CATSAGSTEAFF.

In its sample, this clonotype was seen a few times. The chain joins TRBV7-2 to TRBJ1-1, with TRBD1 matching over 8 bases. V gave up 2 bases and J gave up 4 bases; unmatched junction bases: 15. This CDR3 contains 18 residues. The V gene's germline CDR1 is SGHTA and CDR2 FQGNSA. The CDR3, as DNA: TGTGCCAGCAGCTTATCCCTCGGGCGGGACAGGTTGGGCACTGAAGCTTTCTTT. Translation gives CASSLSLGRDRLGTEAFF.